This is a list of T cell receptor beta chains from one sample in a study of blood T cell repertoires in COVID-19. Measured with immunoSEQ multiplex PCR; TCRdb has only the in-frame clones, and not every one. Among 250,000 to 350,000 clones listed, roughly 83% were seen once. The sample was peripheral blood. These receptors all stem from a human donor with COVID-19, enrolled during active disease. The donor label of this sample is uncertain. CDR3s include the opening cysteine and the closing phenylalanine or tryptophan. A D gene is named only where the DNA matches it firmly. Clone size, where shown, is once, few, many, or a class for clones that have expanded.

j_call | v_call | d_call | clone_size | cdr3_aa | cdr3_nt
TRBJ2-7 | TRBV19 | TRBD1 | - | CASSIGRGPGEQYF | TGTGCCAGTAGTATAGGCAGGGGGCCCGGTGAGCAGTACTTC
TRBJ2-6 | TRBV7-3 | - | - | CASSLEVAGANVLTF | TGTGCCAGCAGCTTAGAGGTTGCTGGGGCCAACGTCCTGACTTTC
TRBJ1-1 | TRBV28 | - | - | CASTSTVTKNTEAFF | TGTGCCAGCACGAGTACGGTCACCAAGAACACTGAAGCTTTCTTT
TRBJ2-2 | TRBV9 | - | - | CASSVESGLNTGELFF | TGTGCCAGCAGCGTAGAGAGCGGTTTGAACACCGGGGAGCTGTTTTTT
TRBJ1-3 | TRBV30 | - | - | CAWSRHSSLSGNTIYF | TGTGCCTGGAGCCGGCACAGCAGTCTCTCTGGAAACACCATATATTTT
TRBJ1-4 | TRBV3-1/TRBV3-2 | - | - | CASSQAGSATNEKLFF | TGTGCCAGCAGCCAAGCAGGGTCCGCAACTAATGAAAAACTGTTTTTT
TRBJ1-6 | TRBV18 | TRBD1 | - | CASSPPGGGSPLHF | TGTGCCAGCTCACCACCAGGGGGCGGTTCACCCCTCCACTTT
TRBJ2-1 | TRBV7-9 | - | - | CASSLTSSMGNEQFF | TGTGCCAGCAGCCTTACTAGCTCCATGGGCAATGAGCAGTTCTTC
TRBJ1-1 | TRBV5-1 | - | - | CASSSLITGAEAFF | TGCGCCAGCAGCTCCCTGATTACAGGAGCTGAAGCTTTCTTT
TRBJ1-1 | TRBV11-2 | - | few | CASSLDSGVIDEAFF | TGTGCCAGCAGCTTGGACAGCGGGGTAATTGATGAAGCTTTCTTT
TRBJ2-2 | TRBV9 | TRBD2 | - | CASSVGPGTSGDRGTGELFF | TGTGCCAGCAGCGTAGGCCCCGGGACTAGCGGGGATCGCGGCACCGGGGAGCTGTTTTTT
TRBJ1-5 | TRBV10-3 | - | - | CATTPREAGQPQHF | TGTGCCACTACTCCTAGGGAGGCCGGTCAGCCCCAGCATTTT
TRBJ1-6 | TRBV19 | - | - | CASSQDKDSPLHF | TGTGCCAGTTCTCAGGACAAGGATTCACCCCTCCACTTT
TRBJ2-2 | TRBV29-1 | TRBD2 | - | CSGRLAGEAGELFF | TGCAGCGGACGACTAGCGGGTGAGGCCGGGGAGCTGTTTTTT
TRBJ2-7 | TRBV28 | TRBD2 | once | CATARQGGTSGYEQYF | TGTGCCACCGCCAGGCAGGGAGGGACTAGCGGCTACGAGCAGTACTTC
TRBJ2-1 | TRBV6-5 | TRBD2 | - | CASRAGGDFNEQFF | TGTGCCAGCAGAGCGGGAGGCGACTTCAATGAGCAGTTCTTC
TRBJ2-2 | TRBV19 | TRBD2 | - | CASSISGTSGRSTGELFF | TGTGCCAGTAGTATTTCCGGGACTAGCGGGAGGAGCACCGGGGAGCTGTTTTTT
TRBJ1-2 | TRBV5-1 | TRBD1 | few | CASSLVIGDRAGYTF | TGCGCCAGCAGCTTGGTAATTGGGGACAGGGCTGGCTACACCTTC
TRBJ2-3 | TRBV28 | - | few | CASSLQGSTDTQYF | TGTGCCAGCAGTTTACAGGGGTCGACAGATACGCAGTATTTT
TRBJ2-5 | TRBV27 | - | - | CASSFRGQETQYF | TGTGCCAGCAGTTTCCGGGGCCAAGAGACCCAGTACTTC
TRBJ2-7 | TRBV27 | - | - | CASAWGLAYEQYF | TGTGCCAGCGCGTGGGGGCTCGCCTACGAGCAGTACTTC
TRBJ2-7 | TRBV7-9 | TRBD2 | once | CASSSSGRSTFEGSEQYF | TGTGCCAGCAGCAGTAGCGGGAGGAGTACCTTCGAGGGATCCGAGCAGTACTTC
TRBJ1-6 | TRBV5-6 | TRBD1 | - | CASSLGGQNYNSPLHF | TGTGCCAGCAGCTTGGGGGGACAGAATTATAATTCACCCCTCCACTTT
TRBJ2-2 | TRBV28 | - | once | CASSTYTTGELFF | TGTGCCAGCAGTACCTATACTACCGGGGAGCTGTTTTTT
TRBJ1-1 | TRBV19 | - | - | CASSMRKTEAFF | TGTGCCAGTAGTATGAGGAAGACTGAAGCTTTCTTT
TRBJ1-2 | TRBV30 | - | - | CAWSSSRIDGYTF | TGTGCCTGGTCCTCGTCGAGGATTGATGGCTACACCTTC
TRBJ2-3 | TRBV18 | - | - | CASSPVRSDTQYF | TGTGCCAGCTCACCAGTCAGGTCAGATACGCAGTATTTT
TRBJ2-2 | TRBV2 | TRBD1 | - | CASIVDRGAGELFF | TGTGCCAGCATCGTCGACAGGGGTGCCGGGGAGCTGTTTTTT
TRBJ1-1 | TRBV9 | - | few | CASSVGFGGGIFGNTEAFF | TGTGCCAGCAGCGTAGGATTTGGGGGCGGTATCTTCGGGAACACTGAAGCTTTCTTT
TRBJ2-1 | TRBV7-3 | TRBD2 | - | CASSPSPGLAGAREQFF | TGTGCCAGCTCCCCCTCGCCGGGACTAGCGGGAGCTCGAGAGCAGTTCTTC
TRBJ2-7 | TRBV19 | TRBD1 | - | CASNPTGGRNEQYF | TGTGCCAGTAACCCAACAGGGGGCAGAAACGAGCAGTACTTC
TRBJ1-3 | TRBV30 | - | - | CAWSTGFNSGNTIYF | TGTGCCTGGAGCACAGGGTTTAACTCTGGAAACACCATATATTTT
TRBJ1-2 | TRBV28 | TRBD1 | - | CASSSGTETYGYTF | TGTGCCAGCAGTTCCGGGACAGAGACCTATGGCTACACCTTC
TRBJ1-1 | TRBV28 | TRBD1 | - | CARTDRGHTEAFF | TGTGCCAGGACCGACAGGGGGCACACTGAAGCTTTCTTT
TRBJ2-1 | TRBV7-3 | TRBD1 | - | CASSSRQGAPYNEQFF | TGTGCCAGCAGCTCCCGACAGGGGGCGCCTTACAATGAGCAGTTCTTC
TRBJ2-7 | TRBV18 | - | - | CASSRGQGQPPTYEQYF | TGTGCCAGCTCACGCGGGCAAGGACAGCCTCCCACCTACGAGCAGTACTTC
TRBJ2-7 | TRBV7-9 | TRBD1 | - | CASGTGSYEQYF | TGTGCCAGCGGGACAGGGTCCTACGAGCAGTACTTC
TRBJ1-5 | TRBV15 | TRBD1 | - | CATSTPGQGIQPQHF | TGTGCCACCAGCACCCCCGGACAGGGAATTCAGCCCCAGCATTTT